This T cell receptor beta chain is from a study of blood T cell repertoires in COVID-19. Overall study context: Whether acute or convalescent, the COVID-19 samples came from the United States, Italy and Spain. PBMCs, B-cell-depleted T cells, or T cells were the source of the cDNA or gDNA that made up the material.

Original processing methods: Amplifying reference gene primers gave estimates of nucleated cell counts. TCRdb's copy holds only in-frame clones and misses some; the assay was immunoSEQ multiplex PCR. The V and J calls and the clone size are those of that table, but D and trimming were determined from the DNA. Altogether tens of thousands of clones are present, roughly 90% being singletons, with the ten largest covering about 2.5%. CDR1 LGHNA and CDR2 YSLEER come from the germline V gene. The CDR3 has 17 amino acids. V was pared by 0 bases and J by 0 bases, with 9 bases between. Sequenced material: peripheral blood. This chain uses TRBV4-3 with TRBJ1-6, with unresolved D. The source of this sequence is a human donor with active COVID-19. The donor label of this sample is uncertain. CDR3: CASSQDGGSSYNSPLHF. In DNA form, the CDR3 reads TGCGCCAGCAGCCAAGATGGCGGGAGCTCCTATAATTCACCCCTCCACTTT.